Shown below are 7 T cell receptor beta chains from a single sample sequenced in a study of blood T cell repertoires in COVID-19. Only in-frame clones appear in the TCRdb table, and some are missing; sequencing was by immunoSEQ multiplex PCR. The table has around 71,000 clones, roughly 86% seen once. The sample was peripheral blood. These receptors all come from a woman between 55 and 75 years old with acute or convalescent COVID-19.

The J gene is TRBJ1-2, the V gene TRBV7-9; no definite D call. Germline-derived CDR1 and CDR2 are SEHNR and FQNEAQ (reference sequence). There are 16 residues in the CDR3. Trimming stripped 5 bases from V and 4 bases from J, with 20 bases between. CDR3: CASSLRGSGSSYGYTF. The CDR3 DNA is TGTGCCAGCAGCCTCAGAGGCTCCGGGAGTAGCTATGGCTACACCTTC.

The chain links TRBV28 to TRBJ2-1; 9 positions agree with TRBD1. Per germline, CDR1 MDHEN and CDR2 SYDVKM. The CDR3 consists of 17 residues. Losses at the gene ends were 6 bases for V and 5 bases for J; bases not matched to a gene: 14. The CDR3 DNA is TGTGCCAGCAGCCATCAGATCGGGACAGGGAACAACAATGAGCAGTTCTTC. As protein: CASSHQIGTGNNNEQFF. The whole variable domain, remainder taken from reference TRBV28 and TRBJ2-1, is DVKVTQSSRYLVKRTGEKVFLECVQDMDHENMFWYRQDPGLGLRLIYFSYDVKMKEKGDIPEGYSVSREKKERFSLILESASTNQTSMYLCASSHQIGTGNNNEQFFGPGTRLTVL.

The CDR3 protein is CASGTRSGGVSRGRETQYF. CDR3 bases: TGTGCCAGCGGCACCAGAAGCGGGGGGGTATCCCGGGGGAGAGAGACCCAGTACTTC. The rearrangement links TRBV28 to TRBJ2-5; TRBD2 matches 10 bases. CDR3 size: 19 residues. V trimming: 8 bases; J trimming: 4 bases; junction bases outside the gene matches: 22. The germline V gene has CDR1 MDHEN and CDR2 SYDVKM.

J is TRBJ1-2 and V is TRBV2; a possible D gene is TRBD1 (5 bases). This CDR3 has 14 amino acids. Trimming stripped 8 bases from V and 4 bases from J, with 17 bases between. Germline V gene sequence: CDR1 SNHLY, CDR2 FYNNEI. The CDR3 here is CASHLDRNTYGYTF. In DNA, the CDR3 is TGTGCCAGCCACCTAGACAGAAATACCTATGGCTACACCTTC.

The chain links TRBV30 to TRBJ2-3, with unresolved D. The CDR3 has 13 amino acids. CDR1 and CDR2 (germline): GTSNPN, SVGIG (reference sequence). V lost 5 bases and J 3 bases, leaving 12 bases between the germline ends. CDR3 bases: TGTGCCTGGGTAGGTCGAGGAACAGATACGCAGTATTTT. Amino acids: CAWVGRGTDTQYF.

This clone was found a few times. The chain uses TRBV4-2 and TRBJ2-5; D perhaps matches TRBD2 (6 bases). CDR3 length: 16 amino acids. V was shortened by 2 bases and J by 5 bases, with 18 bases between the two germline ends. The germline CDR1 and CDR2 sequences are LGHNA and YNFKEQ. The DNA of the CDR3 is TGTGCCAGCAGCCAAAGAGGCGCGGGGAACAGTGAGACCCAGTACTTC. This sequence encodes CASSQRGAGNSETQYF.

This chain joins TRBV29-1 and TRBJ1-1; the D is unclear. This CDR3 contains 13 residues. Germline CDR1 and CDR2: SQVTM and ANQGSEA. V was pared by 6 bases and J by 0 bases, with 11 bases between. This CDR3 reads CSVRKRMNTEAFF. CDR3 coding DNA: TGCAGCGTCAGAAAACGCATGAACACTGAAGCTTTCTTT.